Listed below are T cell receptor beta chains from one sample, sequenced in a study of OX40 agonist ivuxolimab in advanced cancers. Here immunoSEQ multiplex PCR was the method, and the copy in TCRdb shows in-frame clones only, minus some. The data contain some 83,000 clones, roughly 84% of them singletons. The sample consisted of CD4+ or CD8+ T cells sorted from blood, taken in a trial of the OX40 agonist ivuxolimab. The receptors were gathered from an adult with an advanced solid tumor such as melanoma, head and neck, liver or kidney cancer. CDR3s include the opening cysteine and the closing phenylalanine or tryptophan. D genes are given only for firm matches. Expanded clones get a size class; other rows say once, few or many, or leave the size out.

D: NA
J: TRBJ2-5
V: TRBV14
size: NA
CDR3: CASSQDLGGKTQYF
DNA: TGTGCCAGCAGCCAAGACTTGGGGGGCAAGACCCAGTACTTC

D: TRBD1
J: TRBJ1-5
V: TRBV7-9
size: NA
CDR3: CASSWTGDNQPQHF
DNA: TGTGCCAGCAGCTGGACAGGGGACAATCAGCCCCAGCATTTT

D: NA
J: TRBJ2-7
V: TRBV9
size: once
CDR3: CASSVDAGSYEQYF
DNA: TGTGCCAGCAGCGTAGATGCGGGGAGCTACGAGCAGTACTTC

D: TRBD2
J: TRBJ2-1
V: TRBV15
size: NA
CDR3: CATSRAGLAGNEQFF
DNA: TGTGCCACCAGCAGAGCTGGACTAGCAGGAAATGAGCAGTTCTTC

D: NA
J: TRBJ2-3
V: TRBV15
size: NA
CDR3: CATSREIGFGADTQYF
DNA: TGTGCCACCAGCAGAGAAATAGGGTTTGGCGCAGATACGCAGTATTTT

D: NA
J: TRBJ1-1
V: TRBV9
size: NA
CDR3: CASSVGGSTEAFF
DNA: TGTGCCAGCAGCGTAGGGGGGTCCACTGAAGCTTTCTTT

D: NA
J: TRBJ2-7
V: TRBV5-6
size: few
CDR3: CASSTGWNEQYF
DNA: TGTGCCAGCAGCACAGGGTGGAACGAGCAGTACTTC

D: TRBD2
J: TRBJ2-1
V: TRBV6-1
size: NA
CDR3: CASSPVGGGAWEQFF
DNA: TGTGCCAGCAGCCCCGTGGGCGGGGGGGCCTGGGAGCAGTTCTTC

D: NA
J: TRBJ1-1
V: TRBV30
size: NA
CDR3: CAWTEIGGNTEAFF
DNA: TGTGCCTGGACCGAAATCGGGGGGAACACTGAAGCTTTCTTT

D: TRBD1
J: TRBJ2-2
V: TRBV6-5
size: NA
CDR3: CASSGGQGFTGELFF
DNA: TGTGCCAGCAGTGGGGGACAGGGGTTTACCGGGGAGCTGTTTTTT

D: NA
J: TRBJ2-1
V: TRBV6-5
size: NA
CDR3: CASSYYPGQSGQFF
DNA: TGTGCCAGCAGTTACTACCCCGGGCAGTCAGGGCAGTTCTTC

D: NA
J: TRBJ2-1
V: TRBV11-2
size: NA
CDR3: CASSLDTYTYNEQFF
DNA: TGTGCCAGCAGCTTAGACACCTACACCTACAATGAGCAGTTCTTC

D: NA
J: TRBJ2-3
V: TRBV15
size: NA
CDR3: CATSRGTDTQYF
DNA: TGTGCCACCAGCAGAGGGACAGATACGCAGTATTTT

D: NA
J: TRBJ2-3
V: TRBV29-1
size: NA
CDR3: CSVDLTDTQYF
DNA: TGCAGCGTGGACCTCACAGATACGCAGTATTTT

D: NA
J: TRBJ2-1
V: TRBV4-2
size: NA
CDR3: CASSRGTYNEQFF
DNA: TGTGCCAGCAGCCGGGGTACCTACAATGAGCAGTTCTTC

D: NA
J: TRBJ2-1
V: TRBV9
size: NA
CDR3: CASSVEGGRYNEQFF
DNA: TGTGCCAGCAGCGTAGAGGGGGGAAGATACAATGAGCAGTTCTTC

D: TRBD1
J: TRBJ1-1
V: TRBV19
size: few
CDR3: CASSASRQGGTEAFF
DNA: TGTGCCAGTAGTGCGAGCCGACAGGGAGGGACTGAAGCTTTCTTT

D: NA
J: TRBJ1-5
V: TRBV6-1
size: NA
CDR3: CASSEHGGSLKNQPQHF
DNA: TGTGCCAGCAGTGAACACGGGGGGTCTCTAAAAAATCAGCCCCAGCATTTT

D: TRBD2
J: TRBJ2-1
V: TRBV7-3
size: NA
CDR3: CASSRTSGEYNEQFF
DNA: TGTGCCAGCAGCCGGACTAGCGGGGAATACAATGAGCAGTTCTTC

D: NA
J: TRBJ2-2
V: TRBV7-2
size: NA
CDR3: CASSPPPSSTGELFF
DNA: TGTGCCAGCAGCCCGCCTCCGTCAAGCACCGGGGAGCTGTTTTTT

D: NA
J: TRBJ2-7
V: TRBV6-1
size: NA
CDR3: CASVLGQSYEQYF
DNA: TGTGCCAGCGTACTTGGACAGTCCTACGAGCAGTACTTC

D: NA
J: TRBJ1-4
V: TRBV5-1
size: NA
CDR3: CASSLSQASTNEKLFF
DNA: TGCGCCAGCAGCTTGTCACAGGCGTCAACTAATGAAAAACTGTTTTTT

D: NA
J: TRBJ1-2
V: TRBV7-2
size: medium-sized
CDR3: CASSLGSLVGGYTF
DNA: TGTGCCAGCAGCTTGGGATCACTCGTCGGTGGCTACACCTTC

D: NA
J: TRBJ1-2
V: TRBV5-4
size: NA
CDR3: CASSLVGYGYTF
DNA: TGTGCCAGCAGCTTGGTCGGGTATGGCTACACCTTC

D: TRBD1
J: TRBJ1-2
V: TRBV6-6
size: NA
CDR3: CASSFSSGGFYGYTF
DNA: TGTGCCAGCAGTTTCTCATCAGGGGGGTTCTATGGCTACACCTTC

D: NA
J: TRBJ2-5
V: TRBV19
size: NA
CDR3: CASSLQTRETQYF
DNA: TGTGCCAGTAGTCTCCAGACCAGGGAGACCCAGTACTTC

D: NA
J: TRBJ2-6
V: TRBV5-8
size: NA
CDR3: CATAAYIGVGSGANVLTF
DNA: TGTGCCACCGCCGCATATATAGGGGTGGGCTCTGGGGCCAACGTCCTGACTTTC

D: NA
J: TRBJ1-2
V: TRBV7-9
size: NA
CDR3: CASSPAGKPPGYTF
DNA: TGTGCCAGCAGCCCCGCGGGGAAGCCTCCCGGCTACACCTTC

D: TRBD1
J: TRBJ1-1
V: TRBV30
size: NA
CDR3: CAWTPPGGQGWTEAFF
DNA: TGTGCCTGGACTCCTCCGGGGGGACAGGGTTGGACTGAAGCTTTCTTT

D: NA
J: TRBJ2-7
V: TRBV7-3
size: NA
CDR3: CASSSSGDLANEQYF
DNA: TGTGCCAGCAGCTCTTCAGGGGATCTGGCGAACGAGCAGTACTTC

D: NA
J: TRBJ1-1
V: TRBV29-1
size: NA
CDR3: CSVIMWANTEAFF
DNA: TGCAGCGTTATCATGTGGGCGAACACTGAAGCTTTCTTT

D: NA
J: TRBJ1-1
V: TRBV7-6
size: NA
CDR3: CASSPRGRGMNTEAFF
DNA: TGTGCCAGCAGCCCCCGGGGAAGGGGTATGAACACTGAAGCTTTCTTT

D: NA
J: TRBJ1-1
V: TRBV5-8
size: NA
CDR3: CASSLNRGLVNTEAFF
DNA: TGTGCCAGCAGCTTGAACCGGGGACTAGTGAACACTGAAGCTTTCTTT

D: NA
J: TRBJ1-1
V: TRBV11-3
size: NA
CDR3: CASSFEGSTEAFF
DNA: TGTGCCAGCAGCTTTGAGGGAAGTACTGAAGCTTTCTTT

D: TRBD1
J: TRBJ2-5
V: TRBV7-2
size: NA
CDR3: CASSPDRDPRETQYF
DNA: TGTGCCAGCAGCCCGGACAGGGACCCCAGGGAGACCCAGTACTTC

D: NA
J: TRBJ1-2
V: TRBV4-1
size: few
CDR3: CASSQAGLITVPNYGYTF
DNA: TGCGCCAGCAGCCAAGCGGGCCTGATCACTGTGCCCAACTATGGCTACACCTTC

D: NA
J: TRBJ1-1
V: TRBV6-6
size: NA
CDR3: CASSPPTGLAFF
DNA: TGTGCCAGCAGTCCTCCGACAGGTTTAGCTTTCTTT

D: TRBD1
J: TRBJ2-1
V: TRBV2
size: NA
CDR3: CASSFTGGRAHEQFF
DNA: TGTGCCAGCAGTTTTACAGGGGGCAGGGCCCATGAGCAGTTCTTC

D: TRBD1
J: TRBJ1-5
V: TRBV7-9
size: NA
CDR3: CASSLGTVGQPQHF
DNA: TGTGCCAGCAGCCTCGGGACAGTGGGTCAGCCCCAGCATTTT

D: TRBD2
J: TRBJ2-7
V: TRBV30
size: NA
CDR3: CAWSSARVAGVAYEQYF
DNA: TGTGCCTGGAGTTCGGCGAGGGTGGCGGGGGTGGCTTACGAGCAGTACTTC